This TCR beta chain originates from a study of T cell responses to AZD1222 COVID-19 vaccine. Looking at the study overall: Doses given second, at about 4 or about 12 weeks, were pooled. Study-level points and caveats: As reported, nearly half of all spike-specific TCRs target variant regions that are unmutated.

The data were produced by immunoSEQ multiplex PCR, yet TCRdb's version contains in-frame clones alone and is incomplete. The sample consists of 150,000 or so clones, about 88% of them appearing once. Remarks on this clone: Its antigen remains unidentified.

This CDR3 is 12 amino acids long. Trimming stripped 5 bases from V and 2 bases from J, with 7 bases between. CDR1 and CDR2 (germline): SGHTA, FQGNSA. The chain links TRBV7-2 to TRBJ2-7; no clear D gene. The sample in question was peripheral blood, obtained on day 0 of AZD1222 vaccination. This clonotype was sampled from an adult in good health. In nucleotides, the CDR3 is TGTGCCAGCAGCCGAGGCCCCTACGAGCAGTACTTC. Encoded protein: CASSRGPYEQYF. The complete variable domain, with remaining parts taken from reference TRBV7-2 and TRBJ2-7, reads GAGVSQSPSNKVTEKGKDVELRCDPISGHTALYWYRQSLGQGLEFLIYFQGNSAPDKSGLPSDRFSAERTGGSVSTLTIQRTQQEDSAVYLCASSRGPYEQYFGPGTRLTVT.